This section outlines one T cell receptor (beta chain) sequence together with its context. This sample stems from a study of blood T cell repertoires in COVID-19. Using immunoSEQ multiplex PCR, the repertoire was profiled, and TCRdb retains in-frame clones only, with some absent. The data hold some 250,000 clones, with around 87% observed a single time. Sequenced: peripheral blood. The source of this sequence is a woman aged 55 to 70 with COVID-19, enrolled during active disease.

CDR3 loop: CASSDPRDKARVAGANVLTF. As DNA, the CDR3 is TGTGCCAGCAGTGACCCCCGGGACAAGGCAAGAGTCGCTGGGGCCAACGTCCTGACTTTC. This chain uses TRBV2 with TRBJ2-6, with D maybe TRBD1 (6 bases). The germline V gene has CDR1 SNHLY and CDR2 FYNNEI. The CDR3 runs 20 residues. V lost 3 bases and J 2 bases, leaving 23 bases between the germline ends.